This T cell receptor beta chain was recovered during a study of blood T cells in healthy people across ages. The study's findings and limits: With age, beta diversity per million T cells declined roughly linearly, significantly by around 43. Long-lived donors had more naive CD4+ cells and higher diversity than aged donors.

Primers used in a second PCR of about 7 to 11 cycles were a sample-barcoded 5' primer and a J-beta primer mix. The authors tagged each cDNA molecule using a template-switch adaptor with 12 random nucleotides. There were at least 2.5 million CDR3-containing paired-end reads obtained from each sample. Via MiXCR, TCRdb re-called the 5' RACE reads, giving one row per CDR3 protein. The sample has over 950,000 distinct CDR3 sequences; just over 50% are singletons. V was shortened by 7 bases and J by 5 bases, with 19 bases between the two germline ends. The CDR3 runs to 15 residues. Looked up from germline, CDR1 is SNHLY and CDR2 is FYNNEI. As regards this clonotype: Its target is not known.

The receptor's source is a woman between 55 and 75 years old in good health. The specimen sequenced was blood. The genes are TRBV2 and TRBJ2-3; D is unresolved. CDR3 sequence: CASTWVSSTGDTQYF. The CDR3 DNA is TGTGCCAGCACTTGGGTCTCATCAACCGGAGATACGCAGTATTTT.